These 11 T cell receptor beta chains originate from one sample sequenced in a study of cytomegalovirus exposure and HLA in healthy donors. The PCR employed 60 Vbeta primers together with 13 Jbeta primers. Generated by immunoSEQ multiplex PCR, the TCRdb table keeps only in-frame clones and is missing some. Of 150,000 to 200,000 clones listed, roughly four fifths were seen once; the top ten hold 4.9%. Sequencing was done on a sample of PBMCs. These receptors came from a woman younger than 35 in good health and CMV-seropositive.

V usage is TRBV5-6 and J usage is TRBJ2-5, with D possibly matching TRBD1 (5 bases). Near its end, the DNA agrees better with TRBJ2-7, so the J call may be wrong. This CDR3 has 15 residues. Germline V gives CDR1 SGHDT, CDR2 YYEEEE. The CDR3 DNA follows: TGTGCCAGCAGCTTAGTGGACAAAGGGAACTACGAGCAGTACTTC. This gives the protein CASSLVDKGNYEQYF.

The chain recombines TRBV4-2 with TRBJ2-7; possibly TRBD2 for D (5 bases). Germline assignment: CDR1 LGHNA and CDR2 YNFKEQ. The CDR3 length is 17 residues. V lost 1 base and J lost 6, with 22 bases in between. The CDR3 nucleotides are TGTGCCAGCAGCCAAGTTCTAGATCCGGGCCTAGAGGGCGAGCAGTACTTC. As protein: CASSQVLDPGLEGEQYF.

This chain links TRBV11-2 with TRBJ2-3; a weak D match, TRBD2 (6 bases). Per germline, CDR1 SGHAT and CDR2 FQNNGV. Trimming pared 7 bases from V and 3 bases from J, leaving 20 bases between. This CDR3 contains 16 residues. Here the CDR3 DNA reads TGTGCCAGCAACCCGTATGAGGGAGGAAGAACAGATACGCAGTATTTT. It codes for CASNPYEGGRTDTQYF. Supplemented by reference TRBV11-2 and TRBJ2-3, the full variable domain reads EAGVAQSPRYKIIEKRQSVAFWCNPISGHATLYWYQQILGQGPKLLIQFQNNGVVDDSQLPKDRFSAERLKGVDSTLKIQPAKLEDSAVYLCASNPYEGGRTDTQYFGPGTRLTVL.

The rearrangement joins TRBV4-1 to TRBJ1-5, with TRBD1 as a possible D gene (5 bases). Germline CDR1 and CDR2: MGHRA and YSYEKL. Trimming removed 1 base at V and 2 bases at J, with 12 bases between. The CDR3 consists of 16 residues. The CDR3: CASSQVIQGGNQPQHF. For the CDR3, the DNA is TGCGCCAGCAGCCAAGTGATTCAGGGCGGCAATCAGCCCCAGCATTTT.

V is TRBV6-5 and J is TRBJ2-5; 8 bases match TRBD1. Germline V CDR1 and CDR2: MNHEY, SVGAGI. The CDR3 runs 14 residues. The trim removed 6 bases at V and 2 bases at J, leaving 5 bases unmatched. The CDR3 region has the DNA TGTGCCAGCAGAGCATACAGGGGGCAAGAGACCCAGTACTTC. This translates into CASRAYRGQETQYF.

The genes are TRBV5-1 and TRBJ2-2; 12 bases align to TRBD2. The V segment lost 3 bases and the J segment 8 bases; nucleotides outside the gene matches: 8. The CDR3 sequence is 16 residues long. Per germline, CDR1 SGHRS and CDR2 YFSETQ. The CDR3 sequence is CASSSRLAGDQGELFF. CDR3 DNA sequence: TGCGCCAGCAGCTCTAGACTAGCGGGGGACCAGGGGGAGCTGTTTTTT.

The chain employs TRBV7-8 and TRBJ2-3; D is perhaps TRBD1 (5 bases). V shed 2 bases and J shed 3 bases, with 21 bases lying between them. The CDR3 is 18 amino acids. CDR1 is SGHVS and CDR2 is FQNEAQ in the germline V gene. CDR3 DNA sequence: TGTGCCAGCAGCTTAAACATGGGGCTTGAAGGGGTGACAGATACGCAGTATTTT. Translating it yields CASSLNMGLEGVTDTQYF.

The V and J genes are TRBV4-1 and TRBJ2-3; 7 bases match TRBD2. The CDR3 contains 17 residues. Per the germline V gene, CDR1 is MGHRA and CDR2 is YSYEKL. The junction had 12 bases not matched to a gene; V was cut back by 0 bases and J by 6 bases. The CDR3 loop reads CASSQEGVGGGGDTQYF. The CDR3 DNA is TGCGCCAGCAGCCAAGAGGGGGTAGGCGGGGGAGGCGATACGCAGTATTTT.

The rearrangement joins TRBV30 to TRBJ2-7, with TRBD1 matching 8 bases. This CDR3 contains 14 residues. Germline CDR1 GTSNPN, CDR2 SVGIG (reference sequence). The ends lost 1 base at V and 4 bases at J; junction bases unmatched: 6. As DNA, the CDR3 is TGTGCCTGGAGTGCGGACAGGGATGTTTACGAGCAGTACTTC. It codes for CAWSADRDVYEQYF.

This CDR3 is CASSPSTSGWTGELFF. The CDR3 coding sequence is TGTGCCAGCAGCCCGTCGACTAGCGGGTGGACCGGGGAGCTGTTTTTT. The V gene is TRBV11-2, the J gene TRBJ2-2, with 10 bases matching TRBD2. V gave up 5 bases and J gave up 5 bases; unmatched junction bases: 8. This CDR3 has 16 residues. The germline V gene encodes CDR1 SGHAT and CDR2 FQNNGV.

V and J are TRBV10-3 and TRBJ2-1; 14 nucleotides match TRBD2. Germline CDR1 reads ENHRY; CDR2 reads SYGVKD. V was pared by 10 bases and J by 13 bases, with 9 bases of the junction left unmatched. CDR3 length: 13 amino acids. CDR3 in amino acids: CATEAGTSGGQFF. In DNA form, the CDR3 reads TGTGCCACCGAGGCCGGGACTAGCGGGGGCCAGTTCTTC.